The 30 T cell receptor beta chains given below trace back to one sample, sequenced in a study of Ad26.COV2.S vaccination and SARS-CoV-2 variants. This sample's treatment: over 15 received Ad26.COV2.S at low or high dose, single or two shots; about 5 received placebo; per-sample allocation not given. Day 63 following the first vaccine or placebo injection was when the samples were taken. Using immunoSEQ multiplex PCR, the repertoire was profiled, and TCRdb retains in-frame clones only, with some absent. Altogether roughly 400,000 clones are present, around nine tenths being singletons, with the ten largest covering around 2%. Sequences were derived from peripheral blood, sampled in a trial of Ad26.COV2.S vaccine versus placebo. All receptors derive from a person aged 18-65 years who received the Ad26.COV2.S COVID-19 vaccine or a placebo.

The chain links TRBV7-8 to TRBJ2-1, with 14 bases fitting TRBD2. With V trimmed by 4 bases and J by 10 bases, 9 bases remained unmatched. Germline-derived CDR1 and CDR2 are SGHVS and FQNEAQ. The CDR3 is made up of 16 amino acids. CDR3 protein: CASSSWAGLAGGEQFF. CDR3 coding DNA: TGTGCCAGCAGCTCCTGGGCCGGACTAGCGGGAGGCGAGCAGTTCTTC.

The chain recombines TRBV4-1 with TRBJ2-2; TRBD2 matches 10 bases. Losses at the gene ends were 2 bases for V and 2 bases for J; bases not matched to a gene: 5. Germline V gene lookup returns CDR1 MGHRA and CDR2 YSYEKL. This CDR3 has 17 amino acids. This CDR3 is CASSQPSGRANTGELFF. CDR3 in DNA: TGCGCCAGCAGCCAACCCAGCGGGAGGGCCAACACCGGGGAGCTGTTTTTT.

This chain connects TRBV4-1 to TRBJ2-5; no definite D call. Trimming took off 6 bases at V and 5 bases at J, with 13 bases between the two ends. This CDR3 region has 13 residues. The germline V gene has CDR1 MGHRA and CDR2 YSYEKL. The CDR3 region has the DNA TGCGCCAGCAGTCGGCCGGACGGGGAGACCCAGTACTTC. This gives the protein CASSRPDGETQYF.

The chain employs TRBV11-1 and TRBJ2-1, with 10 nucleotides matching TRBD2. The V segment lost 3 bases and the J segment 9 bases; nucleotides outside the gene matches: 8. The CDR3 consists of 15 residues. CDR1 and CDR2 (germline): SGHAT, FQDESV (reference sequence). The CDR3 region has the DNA TGTGCCAGCAGCTTCGCGCTAGCGGGAGTTAGTGAGCAGTTCTTC. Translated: CASSFALAGVSEQFF.

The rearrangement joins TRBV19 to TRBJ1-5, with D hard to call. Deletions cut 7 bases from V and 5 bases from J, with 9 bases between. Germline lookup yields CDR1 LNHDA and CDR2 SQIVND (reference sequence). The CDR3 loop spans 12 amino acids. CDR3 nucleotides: TGTGCCAGTATGCCACCCTATCAGCCCCAGCATTTT. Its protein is CASMPPYQPQHF.

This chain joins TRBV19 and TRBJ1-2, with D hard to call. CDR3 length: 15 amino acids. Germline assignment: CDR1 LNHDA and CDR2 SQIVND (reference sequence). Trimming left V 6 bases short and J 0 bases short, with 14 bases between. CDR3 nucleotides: TGTGCCAGTAGCCTTAAGAGGGTACCTAACTATGGCTACACCTTC. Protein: CASSLKRVPNYGYTF.

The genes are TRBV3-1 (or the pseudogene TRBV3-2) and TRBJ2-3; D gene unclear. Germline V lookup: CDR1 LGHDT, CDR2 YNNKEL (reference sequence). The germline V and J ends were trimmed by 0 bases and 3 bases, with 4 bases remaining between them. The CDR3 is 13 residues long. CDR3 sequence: CASSQDMTDTQYF. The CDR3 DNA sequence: TGTGCCAGCAGCCAAGATATGACAGATACGCAGTATTTT.

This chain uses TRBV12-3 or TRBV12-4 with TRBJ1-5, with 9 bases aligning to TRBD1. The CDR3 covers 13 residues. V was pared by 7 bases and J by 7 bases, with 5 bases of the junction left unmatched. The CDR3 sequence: CASTRDREQPQHF. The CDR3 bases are TGTGCCAGCACCCGGGACAGGGAACAGCCCCAGCATTTT.

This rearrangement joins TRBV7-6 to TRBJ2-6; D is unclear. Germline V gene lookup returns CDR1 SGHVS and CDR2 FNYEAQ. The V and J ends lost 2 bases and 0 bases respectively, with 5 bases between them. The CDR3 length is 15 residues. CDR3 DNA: TGTGCCAGCAGCTTAACCGGCTCTGGGGCCAACGTCCTGACTTTC. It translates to CASSLTGSGANVLTF.

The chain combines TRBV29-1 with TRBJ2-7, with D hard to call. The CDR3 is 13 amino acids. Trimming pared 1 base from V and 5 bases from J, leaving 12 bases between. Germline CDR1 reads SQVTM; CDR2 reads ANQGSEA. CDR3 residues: CSVEGIRRNEQYF. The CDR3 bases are TGCAGCGTTGAAGGTATCCGGAGAAACGAGCAGTACTTC.

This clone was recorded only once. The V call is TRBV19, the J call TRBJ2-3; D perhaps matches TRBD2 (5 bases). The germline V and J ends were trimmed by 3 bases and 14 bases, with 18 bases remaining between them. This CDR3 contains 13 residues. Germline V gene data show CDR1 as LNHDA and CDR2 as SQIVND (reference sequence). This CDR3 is CASSIRPSYGTYF. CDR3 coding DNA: TGTGCCAGTAGTATTCGCCCTAGCTACGGAACGTATTTT.

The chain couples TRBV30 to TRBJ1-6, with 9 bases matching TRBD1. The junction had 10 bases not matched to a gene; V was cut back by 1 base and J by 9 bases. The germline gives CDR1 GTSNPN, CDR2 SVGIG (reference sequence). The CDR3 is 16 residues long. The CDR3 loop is CAWSDRDRVDSSPLHF. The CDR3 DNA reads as TGTGCCTGGAGTGACCGGGACAGGGTTGATAGTTCACCCCTCCACTTT.

In DNA, the CDR3 is TGCGCCAGCAGCCCCTCGGGCCTTGACTATGGCTACACCTTC. Protein: CASSPSGLDYGYTF. This chain joins TRBV5-1 and TRBJ1-2; D gene uncertain. V dropped 4 bases and J dropped 3 bases, with 13 bases sitting between them. From germline, CDR1 is SGHRS and CDR2 YFSETQ. The CDR3 spans 14 residues.

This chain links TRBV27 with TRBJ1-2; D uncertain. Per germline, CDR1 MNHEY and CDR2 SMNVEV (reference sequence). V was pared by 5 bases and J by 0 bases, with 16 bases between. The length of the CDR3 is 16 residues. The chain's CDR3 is CASSPIDKPTNYGYTF. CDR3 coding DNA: TGTGCCAGCAGTCCAATAGACAAGCCTACTAACTATGGCTACACCTTC.

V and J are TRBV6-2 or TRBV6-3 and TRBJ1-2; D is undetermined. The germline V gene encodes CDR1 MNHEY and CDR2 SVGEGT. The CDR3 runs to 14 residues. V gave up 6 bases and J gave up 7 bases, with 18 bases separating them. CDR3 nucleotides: TGTGCCAGCAGCTCTACTGGACCGTTCAGTGGCTACACCTTC. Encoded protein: CASSSTGPFSGYTF.

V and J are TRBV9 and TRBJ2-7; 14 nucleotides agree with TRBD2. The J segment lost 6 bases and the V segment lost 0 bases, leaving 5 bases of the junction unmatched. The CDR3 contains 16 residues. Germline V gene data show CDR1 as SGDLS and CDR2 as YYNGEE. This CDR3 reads CASSVGGLAGVSEQYF. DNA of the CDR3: TGTGCCAGCAGCGTAGGGGGACTAGCGGGAGTGAGCGAGCAGTACTTC.

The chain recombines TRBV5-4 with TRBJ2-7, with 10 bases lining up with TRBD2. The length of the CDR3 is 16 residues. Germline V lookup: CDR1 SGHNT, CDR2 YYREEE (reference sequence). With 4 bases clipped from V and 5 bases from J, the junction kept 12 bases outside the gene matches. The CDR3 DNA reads TGTGCCAGCAGCAAGTGGAGGCTAGCGGGAGTGAACGAGCAGTACTTC. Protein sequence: CASSKWRLAGVNEQYF.

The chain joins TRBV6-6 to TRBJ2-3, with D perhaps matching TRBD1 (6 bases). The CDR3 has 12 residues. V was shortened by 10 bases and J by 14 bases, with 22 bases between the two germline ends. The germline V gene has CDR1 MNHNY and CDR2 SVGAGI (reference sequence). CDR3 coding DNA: TGTGCCACCGCACCCCAAGACAGGCGCCCGTATTTT. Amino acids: CATAPQDRRPYF.

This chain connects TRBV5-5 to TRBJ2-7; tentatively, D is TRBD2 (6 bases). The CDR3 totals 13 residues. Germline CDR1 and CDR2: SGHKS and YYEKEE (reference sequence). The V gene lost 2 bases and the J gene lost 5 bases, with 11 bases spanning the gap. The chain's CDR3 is CASSFWTTDEQYF. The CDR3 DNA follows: TGTGCCAGCAGCTTCTGGACTACGGACGAGCAGTACTTC.

In nucleotides, the CDR3 is TGTGCCAGCAGCCAACTCAAAGTTCGCCACAATGAGCAGTTCTTC. It yields the protein CASSQLKVRHNEQFF. The J gene is TRBJ2-1, the V gene TRBV14; no firm D call. There are 15 residues in the CDR3. Germline V CDR1 and CDR2: SGHDN, FVKESK. V lost 2 bases and J lost 5, with 13 bases in between.

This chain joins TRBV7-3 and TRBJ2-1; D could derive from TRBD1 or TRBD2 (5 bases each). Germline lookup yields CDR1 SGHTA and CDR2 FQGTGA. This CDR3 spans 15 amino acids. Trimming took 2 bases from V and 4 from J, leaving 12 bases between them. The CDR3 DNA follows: TGTGCCAGCAGCTTAGGGGGATCCTTTTACAATGAGCAGTTCTTC. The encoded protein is CASSLGGSFYNEQFF.

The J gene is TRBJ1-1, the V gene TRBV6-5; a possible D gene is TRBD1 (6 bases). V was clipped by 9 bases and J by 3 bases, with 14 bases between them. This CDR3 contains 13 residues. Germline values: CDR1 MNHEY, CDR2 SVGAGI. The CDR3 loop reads CASRAGGHTEAFF. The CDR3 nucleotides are TGTGCCAGTAGGGCGGGGGGGCACACTGAAGCTTTCTTT.

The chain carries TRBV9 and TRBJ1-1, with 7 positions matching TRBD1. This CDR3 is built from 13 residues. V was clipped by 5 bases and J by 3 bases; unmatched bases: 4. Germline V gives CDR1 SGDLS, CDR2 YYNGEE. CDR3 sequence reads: CASSQTGDTEAFF. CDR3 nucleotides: TGTGCCAGCAGTCAAACAGGGGACACTGAAGCTTTCTTT. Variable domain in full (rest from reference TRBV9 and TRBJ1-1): DSGVTQTPKHLITATGQRVTLRCSPRSGDLSVYWYQQSLDQGLQFLIQYYNGEERAKGNILERFSAQQFPDLHSELNLSSLELGDSALYFCASSQTGDTEAFFGQGTRLTVV.

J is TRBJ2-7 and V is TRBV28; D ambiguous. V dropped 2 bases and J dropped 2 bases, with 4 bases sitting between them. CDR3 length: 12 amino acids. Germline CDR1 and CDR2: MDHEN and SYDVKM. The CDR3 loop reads CASSLNAYEQYF. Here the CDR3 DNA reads TGTGCCAGCAGTTTAAATGCCTACGAGCAGTACTTC.

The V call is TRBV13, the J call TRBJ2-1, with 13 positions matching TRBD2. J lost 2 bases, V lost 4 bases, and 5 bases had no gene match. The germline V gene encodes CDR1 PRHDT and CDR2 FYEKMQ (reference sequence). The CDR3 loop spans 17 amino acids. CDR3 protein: CASSSHGTSGTYNEQFF. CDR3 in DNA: TGTGCCAGCAGCTCACATGGGACTAGCGGGACCTACAATGAGCAGTTCTTC.

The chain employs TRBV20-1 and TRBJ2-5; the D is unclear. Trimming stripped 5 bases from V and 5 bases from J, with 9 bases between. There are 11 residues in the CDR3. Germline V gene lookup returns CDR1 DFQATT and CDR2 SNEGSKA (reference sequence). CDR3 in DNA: TGCAGTGCTCTCCGGCGGGAGACCCAGTACTTC. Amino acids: CSALRRETQYF.

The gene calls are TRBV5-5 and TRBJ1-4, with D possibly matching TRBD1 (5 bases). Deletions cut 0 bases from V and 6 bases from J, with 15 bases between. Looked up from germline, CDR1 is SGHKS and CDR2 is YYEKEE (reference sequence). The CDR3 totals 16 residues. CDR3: CASSLGAGASDEKLFF. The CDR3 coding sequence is TGTGCCAGCAGCTTGGGGGCCGGGGCCTCGGATGAAAAACTGTTTTTT.

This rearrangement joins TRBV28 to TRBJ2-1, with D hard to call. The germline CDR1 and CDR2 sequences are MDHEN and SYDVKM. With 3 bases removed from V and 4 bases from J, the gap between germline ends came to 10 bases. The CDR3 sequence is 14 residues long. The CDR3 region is CASSFFQSYNEQFF. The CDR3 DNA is TGTGCCAGCAGTTTTTTCCAGAGTTACAATGAGCAGTTCTTC.

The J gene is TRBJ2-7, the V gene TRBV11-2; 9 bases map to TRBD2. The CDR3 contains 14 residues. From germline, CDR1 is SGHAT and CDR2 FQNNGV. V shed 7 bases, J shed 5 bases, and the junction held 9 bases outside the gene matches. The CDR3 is CASTPGASGNEQYF. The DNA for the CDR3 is TGTGCCAGCACCCCTGGGGCTAGCGGGAACGAGCAGTACTTC.

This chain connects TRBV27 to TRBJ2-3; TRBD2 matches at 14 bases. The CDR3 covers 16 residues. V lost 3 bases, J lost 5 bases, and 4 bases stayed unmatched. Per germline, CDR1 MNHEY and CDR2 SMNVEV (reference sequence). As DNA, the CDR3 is TGTGCCAGCAGTTTTGGACTAGCGGGAGGAGTAGATACGCAGTATTTT. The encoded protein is CASSFGLAGGVDTQYF.